This is a list of T cell receptor beta chains from one sample in a study of metastatic and nonmetastatic thyroid tumors. TCRdb reprocessed the PCR reads via MiXCR. The profile covers about 9,500 clones, with approximately 31% appearing a single time and 16% taken by the ten largest. Sample: adjacent normal tissue. The receptors come from a female donor with papillary thyroid cancer or a benign thyroid nodule (not recorded which). Some clones in this sample may be carry-over from other donors' samples. CDR3s include the opening cysteine and the closing phenylalanine or tryptophan. The order of the fields is V gene, D gene, J gene, clone size, CDR3 DNA, CDR3 protein. D genes are given only for firm matches. For some rows the clone size is stated as once, few or many, or as a class when expanded; others skip it.

TRBV7-6,TRBD2,TRBJ2-7,.,TGTGCCAGCAGCTTAGCCTCGGCGGGAGGCGAGCAGTACTTC,CASSLASAGGEQYF
TRBV5-1,TRBD2,TRBJ2-3,.,TGCGCCAGTAGGCGGAGAGCGGGGAGCACAGATACGCAGTATTTT,CASRRRAGSTDTQYF
TRBV12-3/TRBV12-4,.,TRBJ2-7,few,TGTGCCAGCACCGAAATGGGGGGGGCTACCTACGAGCAGTACTTC,CASTEMGGATYEQYF
TRBV10-3,TRBD1,TRBJ1-2,few,TGTGCCATCAGTGAGGGGACAGGGGGCCTTTATGGCTACACCTTC,CAISEGTGGLYGYTF
TRBV3-1,.,TRBJ1-4,.,TGTGCCAGCAGCCCACAAGATGTGGGTGCGGAGAGGGAAAAACTGTGTTTT,CASSPQDVGAEREKLCF
TRBV6-1,.,TRBJ1-1,few,TGTGCCAGCAGGCGAGCCCTACAAGATAACACTGAAGCTTTCTTT,CASRRALQDNTEAFF
TRBV5-5,.,TRBJ1-5,few,TGTGCCAGCAGCTTGGTGTTCGGGGGCATGCAGCCCCAGCATTTT,CASSLVFGGMQPQHF
TRBV27,.,TRBJ2-1,.,TGTGCCAGCAGTTCAGGGGCAATTGGGTCGTACAATGAGCAGTTCTTC,CASSSGAIGSYNEQFF
TRBV11-2,.,TRBJ1-6,.,TGTGCCAGCAGTTCGGACTCCCGTAATTCACCCCTCCACTTT,CASSSDSRNSPLHF
TRBV6-4,.,TRBJ2-3,few,TGTGCCAGCAGCCCCGGTTTCAGCTCTTGCACAGATACGCAGTATTTT,CASSPGFSSCTDTQYF
TRBV5-4,TRBD2,TRBJ2-1,few,TGTGCCAGCAGCCTGCCTAGCGGGGTTTACAATGAGCAGTTCTTC,CASSLPSGVYNEQFF
TRBV30,.,TRBJ1-1,.,TGTGCCTGGGGAAAGACGAACACTGAAGCTTCCTTT,CAWGKTNTEASF
TRBV5-5,.,TRBJ2-5,.,TGTGCCAGCAGCGCAATCCGCCAAGAGACCCAGTACTTC,CASSAIRQETQYF
TRBV6-2/TRBV6-3,.,TRBJ2-3,.,TGTGCCAGCAGTTACTCGTTCCCGCTGGATACGCAGTATTTT,CASSYSFPLDTQYF
TRBV27,.,TRBJ1-5,.,TGTGCCAGCAGTTTGCGTCTCCGTCAGCCCCAGCATTTT,CASSLRLRQPQHF
TRBV18,.,TRBJ2-7,.,TGTGCCAGCTCCGCTGCTGGTGCCGTCTCCTACGAGCAGTACTTC,CASSAAGAVSYEQYF
TRBV2,TRBD1,TRBJ1-2,few,TGTGCCAGCAGTGAGGCCCAGGGGGGTGGCTACACCTTC,CASSEAQGGGYTF
TRBV5-1,TRBD2,TRBJ2-3,few,TGCGCCAGCAGCCCCACTAGCGGGGGGGCCACAGATACGCAGTATTTT,CASSPTSGGATDTQYF
TRBV6-6,.,TRBJ2-5,medium-sized,TGTGCCAGCAGTTACCAGGGGGCTAGCGGAGCCGGAGAGACCCAGTACTTC,CASSYQGASGAGETQYF
TRBV6-1,.,TRBJ1-3,few,TGTGCCAGCAGAGGGACCGGTGGAAACACCATATATTTT,CASRGTGGNTIYF
TRBV6-1,TRBD2,TRBJ2-1,.,TGTGCCAGCAGTCCCCTAGCGGGAGGGTACAATGAGCAGTTCTTC,CASSPLAGGYNEQFF
TRBV6-1,TRBD2,TRBJ2-7,.,TGTGCCAGCAGTGCTAGCGGAATGCCTTCCTACGAGCAGTACTTC,CASSASGMPSYEQYF
TRBV6-5,.,TRBJ2-7,few,TGTGCCAGCAGTTACACCCCCCGTACCGCCTACTACGAGCAGTACTTC,CASSYTPRTAYYEQYF
TRBV6-2/TRBV6-3,.,TRBJ1-1,medium-sized,TGTGCCAGCAGTTACTCCGTCTTAGCCCACTTCAGCATGAACACTGAAGCTTTCTTT,CASSYSVLAHFSMNTEAFF
TRBV7-6,.,TRBJ1-1,medium-sized,TGTGCCAGCAGCTTAGGCGAGACCACTGAAGCTTTCTTT,CASSLGETTEAFF
TRBV7-3,TRBD1,TRBJ2-7,few,TGTGCCAGCAGCTTGGGGGGACAGGGCCACGAGCAGTACTTC,CASSLGGQGHEQYF
TRBV20-1,TRBD2,TRBJ2-5,.,TGCAGTGCTAGAGAGTCTAGCGGGCTACAAGACACCCAGTACTTC,CSARESSGLQDTQYF
TRBV6-1,TRBD2,TRBJ2-1,few,TGTGCCATCAGGAGAGTACTAGCGGGTGATAATGAGCAGTTCTTC,CAIRRVLAGDNEQFF
TRBV9,TRBD1,TRBJ1-6,medium-sized,TGTGCCAGCAGCCTTAGGGACAGCCATTCACCCCTCCACTTT,CASSLRDSHSPLHF
TRBV20-1,.,TRBJ2-3,few,TGCAGTACTGGGTCATTGGAGCAGTATTTT,CSTGSLEQYF
TRBV20-1,.,TRBJ1-5,medium-sized,TGCAGTGCTAGAGACGCTAGGGTGCAGCCCCAGCATTTT,CSARDARVQPQHF
TRBV4-1,.,TRBJ2-7,few,TGCGCCAGCAGCCAAGAACGGGGGCCCTCCTACGAGCAGTACTTC,CASSQERGPSYEQYF
TRBV20-1,.,TRBJ1-2,many,TGCAGTGCTTGGACAGCTAACTATGGCTACACCTTC,CSAWTANYGYTF
TRBV5-1,.,TRBJ1-5,.,TGCGCCAGCAGACCGGGTGTCCAGCCCCAGCATTTT,CASRPGVQPQHF
TRBV30,TRBD1,TRBJ2-7,many,TGTGCCTACCCGACAGGGGTGATTGGCGAGCAGTACTTC,CAYPTGVIGEQYF
TRBV9,.,TRBJ1-1,medium-sized,TGTGCCAGCAGCGGATCAAACACTGAAGCTTTCTTT,CASSGSNTEAFF
TRBV19,.,TRBJ2-5,few,TGTGCCAGTAGTAACGGACAACTCCAAGAGACCCAGTACTTC,CASSNGQLQETQYF
TRBV5-1,TRBD1,TRBJ1-3,.,TGCGCCAGCAGCCCGGGACAGGGGATTGGAAACACCATATATTTT,CASSPGQGIGNTIYF
TRBV9,TRBD2,TRBJ2-1,once,TGTGCCAGCAGCGTAGGGGGACTAGCGGGATTTGATGAGCAGTTCTTC,CASSVGGLAGFDEQFF
TRBV6-1,.,TRBJ1-2,many,TGTGCCAGTGGGGGTCTCAACTATGGCTACACCTTC,CASGGLNYGYTF